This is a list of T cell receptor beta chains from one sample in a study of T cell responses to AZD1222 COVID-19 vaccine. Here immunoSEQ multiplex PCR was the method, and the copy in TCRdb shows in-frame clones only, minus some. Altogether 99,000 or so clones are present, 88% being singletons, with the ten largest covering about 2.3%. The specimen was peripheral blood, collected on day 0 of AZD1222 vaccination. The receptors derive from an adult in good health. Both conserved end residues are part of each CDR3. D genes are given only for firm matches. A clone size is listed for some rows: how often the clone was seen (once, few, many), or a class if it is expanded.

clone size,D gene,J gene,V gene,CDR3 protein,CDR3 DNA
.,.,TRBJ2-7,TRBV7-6,CASSFLDEQYF,TGTGCCAGCAGCTTCCTGGACGAGCAGTACTTC
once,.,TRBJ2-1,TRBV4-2,CASRRGNEQFF,TGTGCCAGCAGGAGGGGAAATGAGCAGTTCTTC
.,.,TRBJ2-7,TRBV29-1,CSTGQGYEQYF,TGCAGCACCGGGCAGGGCTACGAGCAGTACTTC
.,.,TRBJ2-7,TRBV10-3,CAISGGRGSDEQYF,TGTGCCATCAGTGGGGGCAGGGGATCGGACGAGCAGTACTTC
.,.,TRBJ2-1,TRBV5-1,CASRLAGSYNEQFF,TGCGCCAGCAGGCTGGCGGGGAGTTACAATGAGCAGTTCTTC
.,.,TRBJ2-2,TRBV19,CASSGSGYTGELFF,TGTGCCAGTAGTGGGTCGGGATACACCGGGGAGCTGTTTTTT
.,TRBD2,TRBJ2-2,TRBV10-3,CATSSGATGELFF,TGTGCCACTTCTAGCGGGGCAACCGGGGAGCTGTTTTTT
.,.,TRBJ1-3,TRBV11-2,CASSRELWIGANTIYF,TGTGCCAGCAGCCGAGAGCTATGGATTGGTGCGAACACCATATATTTT
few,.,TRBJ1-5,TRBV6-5,CASSYSEGPQHF,TGTGCCAGCAGTTACTCAGAAGGGCCCCAGCATTTT
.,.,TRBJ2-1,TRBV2,CASSLGDARNNEQFF,TGTGCCAGCAGCCTTGGGGACGCGCGGAACAATGAGCAGTTCTTC
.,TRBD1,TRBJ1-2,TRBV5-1,CASSQDRGVYGYTF,TGCGCCAGCAGCCAGGACAGGGGGGTCTATGGCTACACCTTC
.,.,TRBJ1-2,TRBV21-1,CASSKFDSVGYTF,TGTGCCAGCAGCAAGTTTGACTCGGTTGGCTACACCTTC
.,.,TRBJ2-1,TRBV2,CASSEHGQSLLSNEQFF,TGTGCCAGCAGTGAACATGGGCAGTCCCTACTGTCCAATGAGCAGTTCTTC
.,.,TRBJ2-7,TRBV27,CASSQSTGTVTYEQYF,TGTGCCAGCAGTCAGAGTACCGGGACGGTGACCTACGAGCAGTACTTC
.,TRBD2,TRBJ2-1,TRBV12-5,CASSGLAGVSNEQFF,TGTGCTAGTTCGGGACTAGCGGGGGTTTCCAATGAGCAGTTCTTC
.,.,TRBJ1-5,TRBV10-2,CASKPTGSGNQPQHF,TGCGCCAGCAAACCTACAGGTTCTGGCAATCAGCCCCAGCATTTT
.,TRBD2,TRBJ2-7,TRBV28,CASSLGTSGSEEQYF,TGTGCCAGCAGTCTCGGGACTAGCGGGAGCGAAGAGCAGTACTTC
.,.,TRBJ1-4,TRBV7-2,CASSLGAGREKLFF,TGTGCCAGCAGCTTAGGGGCAGGGCGTGAAAAACTGTTTTTT
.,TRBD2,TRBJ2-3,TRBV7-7,CASSRGLAGGETDTQYF,TGTGCTAGCAGCCGGGGACTAGCGGGAGGGGAGACAGATACGCAGTATTTT
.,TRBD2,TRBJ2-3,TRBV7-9,CASSSSGVGADTQYF,TGTGCCAGCAGTTCTAGCGGGGTTGGGGCAGATACGCAGTATTTT